This TCR beta chain was identified in a study of CD8 T cells in Susac syndrome (dated by TCRdb to the late 2010s). Concerning the study at large: The study used repertoire sequencing to test whether antigen drove CD8+ T cell activation and differentiation in Susac syndrome. Overall results and qualifications from the work: The TCR sequencing and HLA analysis was acknowledged to have included a relatively small number of individuals.

About this clonotype: It lacks a known antigen. Within one base of it there is no much larger clone, and no base qualities were kept.

RNA was extracted using the RNeasy kit, and about 0.45 to 1 ug of the RNA was reverse transcribed with random hexamers. The immunoSEQ multiplex PCR assay, which covers 54 Vbeta and 13 Jbeta segments, was used to amplify TCR beta CDR3 regions. PCR amplification bias was corrected using a synthetic template baseline for primer optimization and computational correction. The authors processed their data as follows. Reads were annotated to V, D and J genes per IMGT and analyzed with immunoSEQ Analyzer, keeping only productive sequences. Clonality was calculated as one minus the Shannon entropy normalized by log2 of the number of productive unique sequences. For each patient and control, public and private clones were evaluated within the 100 most prevalent clones. A clone was defined as Susac-specific if it was absent from the healthy and MS cohorts, from approximately 980 published viral clones and from other ImmuneACCESS disease sequences. The raw public data were reprocessed by TCRdb itself: fastp quality trimming at Q25, MiXCR clonotype calling, in-frame beta chains only. Rows are unified per CDR3 protein, each entry keeping the most common DNA and genes. These V and J calls derive from TCRdb rather than the authors' analysis. This sample holds 150,000 to 200,000 distinct CDR3 sequences; roughly 95% were observed only once. More than 0.09% of the sample is taken by the ten largest.

The germline V gene (reference sequence) yields DFQATT for CDR1 and SNEGSKA for CDR2. V is cut back by 3 bases and J by 6 bases, with 11 bases in the junction unmatched. From the cysteine through the phenylalanine, the CDR3 covers 15 amino acids. The DNA shown is the 45-base CDR3, in frame from base 1. Peripheral blood CD8+ and CD4+ T cells from healthy donors, Susac syndrome patients and multiple sclerosis patients were profiled using high-throughput TCR beta sequencing. Treatment-naive patients with stable or active relapsing-remitting disease fulfilling revised McDonald criteria were used as multiple sclerosis controls. Bulk CD8+ and CD4+ T cells were purified by magnetic negative isolation, whereas CD8+ TEMRA cells were enriched by FACS. Blood was collected in EDTA tubes and processed within 24 hours, with PBMCs isolated through density gradient centrifugation. PBMCs destined for TCR sequencing were cryopreserved in liquid nitrogen and later thawed in a 37 °C water bath. The sorted or isolated CD4+, CD8+ and CD8+ TEMRA cells had a purity of 90% or higher.

The sequence came from a human donor with multiple sclerosis. Here the chain combines TRBV20-1 and TRBJ2-5, with 9 bases matching TRBD2. The sample was CD4+ T cells from PBMCs. The nucleotide sequence is TGCAGTGCTAGTGGCCGCGGGGGGGCCCCACAGACCCAGTACTTC. Its protein is CSASGRGGAPQTQYF.